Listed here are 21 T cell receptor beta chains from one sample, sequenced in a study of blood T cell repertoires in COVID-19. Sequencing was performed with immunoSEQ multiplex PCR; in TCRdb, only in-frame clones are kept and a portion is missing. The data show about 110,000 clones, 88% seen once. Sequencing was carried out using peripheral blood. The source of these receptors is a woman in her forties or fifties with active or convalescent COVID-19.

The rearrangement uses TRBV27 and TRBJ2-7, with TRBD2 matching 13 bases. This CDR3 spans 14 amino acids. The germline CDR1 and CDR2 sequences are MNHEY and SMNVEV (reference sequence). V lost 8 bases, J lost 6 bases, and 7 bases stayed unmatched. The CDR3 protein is CASRRLAGGIEQYF. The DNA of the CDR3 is TGTGCCAGCCGAAGACTAGCGGGAGGTATCGAGCAGTACTTC.

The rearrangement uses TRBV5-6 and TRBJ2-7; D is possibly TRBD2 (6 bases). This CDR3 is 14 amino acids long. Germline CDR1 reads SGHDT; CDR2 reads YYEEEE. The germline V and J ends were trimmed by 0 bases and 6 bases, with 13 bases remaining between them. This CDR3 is CASSLGGRRGEQYF. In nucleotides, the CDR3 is TGTGCCAGCAGCTTGGGCGGTAGGAGGGGCGAGCAGTACTTC. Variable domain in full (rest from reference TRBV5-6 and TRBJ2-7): DAGVTQSPTHLIKTRGQQVTLRCSPKSGHDTVSWYQQALGQGPQFIFQYYEEEERQRGNFPDRFSGHQFPNYSSELNVNALLLGDSALYLCASSLGGRRGEQYFGPGTRLTVT.

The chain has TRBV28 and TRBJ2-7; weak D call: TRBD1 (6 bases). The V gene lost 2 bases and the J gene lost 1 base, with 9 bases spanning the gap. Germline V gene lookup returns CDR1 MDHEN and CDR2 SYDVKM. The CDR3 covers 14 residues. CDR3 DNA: TGTGCCAGCAGTTTAACAGGGCAATCCTACGAGCAGTACTTC. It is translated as CASSLTGQSYEQYF. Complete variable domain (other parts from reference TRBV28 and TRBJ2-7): DVKVTQSSRYLVKRTGEKVFLECVQDMDHENMFWYRQDPGLGLRLIYFSYDVKMKEKGDIPEGYSVSREKKERFSLILESASTNQTSMYLCASSLTGQSYEQYFGPGTRLTVT.

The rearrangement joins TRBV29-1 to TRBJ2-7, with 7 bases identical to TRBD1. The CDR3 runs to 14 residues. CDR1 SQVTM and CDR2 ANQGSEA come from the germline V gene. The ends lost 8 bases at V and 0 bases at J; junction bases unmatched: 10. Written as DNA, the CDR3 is TGCAGCCCCCCGAGCCGGGACAGCTCCTACGAGCAGTACTTC. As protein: CSPPSRDSSYEQYF.

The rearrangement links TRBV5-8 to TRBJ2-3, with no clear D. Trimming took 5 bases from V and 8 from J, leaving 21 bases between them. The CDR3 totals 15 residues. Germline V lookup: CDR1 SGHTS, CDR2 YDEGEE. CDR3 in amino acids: CASRAGSPRRGTQYF. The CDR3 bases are TGTGCCAGCAGGGCCGGGTCGCCGAGGAGAGGTACGCAGTATTTT.

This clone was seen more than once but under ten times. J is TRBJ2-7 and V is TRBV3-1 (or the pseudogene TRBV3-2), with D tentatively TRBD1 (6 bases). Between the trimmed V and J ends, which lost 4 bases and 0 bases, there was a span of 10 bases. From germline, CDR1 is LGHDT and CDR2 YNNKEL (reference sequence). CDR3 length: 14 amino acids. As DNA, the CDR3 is TGTGCCAGCAGCCTGACAGGCGCCTCCTACGAGCAGTACTTC. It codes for CASSLTGASYEQYF.

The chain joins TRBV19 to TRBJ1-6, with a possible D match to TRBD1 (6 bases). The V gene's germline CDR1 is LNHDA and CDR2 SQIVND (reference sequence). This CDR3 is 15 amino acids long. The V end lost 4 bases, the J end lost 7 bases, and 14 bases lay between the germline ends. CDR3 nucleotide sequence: TGTGCCAGTAGTACCACGACAGGATCAAATTCACCCCTCCACTTT. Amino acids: CASSTTTGSNSPLHF.

CDR3 coding DNA: TGTGCCAGCAACGCCTGGACAGGGGAGAATGAGCAGTTCTTC. It specifies CASNAWTGENEQFF. The chain carries TRBV28 and TRBJ2-1; the match to TRBD1 covers 9 bases. CDR1 MDHEN and CDR2 SYDVKM come from the germline V gene. This CDR3 comprises 14 residues. V shed 7 bases, J shed 7 bases, and the junction held 8 bases outside the gene matches.

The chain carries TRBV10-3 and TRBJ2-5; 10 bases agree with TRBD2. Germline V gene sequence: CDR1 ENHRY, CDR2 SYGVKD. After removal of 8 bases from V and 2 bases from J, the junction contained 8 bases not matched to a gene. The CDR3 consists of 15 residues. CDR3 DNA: TGTGCCATCCGGAAGGGACTAGCGAGGCAAGAGACCCAGTACTTC. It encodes CAIRKGLARQETQYF.

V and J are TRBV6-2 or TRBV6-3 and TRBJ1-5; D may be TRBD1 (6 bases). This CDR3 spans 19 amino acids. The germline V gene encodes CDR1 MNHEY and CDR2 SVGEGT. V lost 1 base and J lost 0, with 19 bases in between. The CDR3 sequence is CASSYFLSQGYDSNQPQHF. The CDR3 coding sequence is TGTGCCAGCAGTTACTTTTTGTCCCAGGGGTACGATAGCAATCAGCCCCAGCATTTT.

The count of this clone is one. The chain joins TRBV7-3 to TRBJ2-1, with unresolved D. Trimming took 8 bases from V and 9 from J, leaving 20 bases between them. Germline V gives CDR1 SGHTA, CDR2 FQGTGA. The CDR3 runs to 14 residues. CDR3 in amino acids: CASSFGTHSGEQFF. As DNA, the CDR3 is TGTGCCAGCTCCTTCGGTACTCACTCGGGTGAGCAGTTCTTC.

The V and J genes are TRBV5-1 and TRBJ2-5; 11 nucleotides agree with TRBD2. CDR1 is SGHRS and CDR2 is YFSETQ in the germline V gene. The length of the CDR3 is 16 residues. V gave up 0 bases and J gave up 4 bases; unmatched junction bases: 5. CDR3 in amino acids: CASSLAFGLAGETQYF. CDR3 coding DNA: TGCGCCAGCAGCTTGGCTTTTGGACTAGCGGGAGAGACCCAGTACTTC.

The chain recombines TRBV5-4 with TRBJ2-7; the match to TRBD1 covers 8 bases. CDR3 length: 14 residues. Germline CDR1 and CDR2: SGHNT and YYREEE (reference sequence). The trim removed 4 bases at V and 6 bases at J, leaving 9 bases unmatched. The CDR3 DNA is TGTGCCAGCAGCCAGGACAGGGTTCTTGGCGAGCAGTACTTC. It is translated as CASSQDRVLGEQYF.

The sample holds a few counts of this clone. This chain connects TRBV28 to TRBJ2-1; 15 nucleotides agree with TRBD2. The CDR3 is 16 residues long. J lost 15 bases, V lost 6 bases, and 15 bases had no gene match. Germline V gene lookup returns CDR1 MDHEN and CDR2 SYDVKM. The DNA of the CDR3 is TGTGCCAGCAGGCCTCCTACTGGACTAGCGGGAGGGGCGGCGTTCTTC. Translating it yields CASRPPTGLAGGAAFF.

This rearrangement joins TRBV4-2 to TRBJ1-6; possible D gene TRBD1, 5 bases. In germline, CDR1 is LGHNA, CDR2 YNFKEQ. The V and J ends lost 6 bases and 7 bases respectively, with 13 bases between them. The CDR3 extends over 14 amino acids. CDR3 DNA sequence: TGTGCCAGCAGTGACACCCAGGGAAATTCACCCCTCCACTTT. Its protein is CASSDTQGNSPLHF.

The CDR3 nucleotides are TGTGCCAGCAGTCTACAGGGCTATGGCTACACCTTC. Translation gives CASSLQGYGYTF. The chain employs TRBV3-1 (or the pseudogene TRBV3-2) and TRBJ1-2, with a tentative D call TRBD1 (6 bases). The CDR3 contains 12 residues. The V and J ends lost 6 bases and 4 bases respectively, with 9 bases between them. CDR1 is LGHDT, CDR2 YNNKEL, per germline (reference sequence).

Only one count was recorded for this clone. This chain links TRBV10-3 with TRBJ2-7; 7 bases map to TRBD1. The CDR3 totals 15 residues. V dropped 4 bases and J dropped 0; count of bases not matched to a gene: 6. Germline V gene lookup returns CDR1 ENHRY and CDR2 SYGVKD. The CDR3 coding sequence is TGTGCCATCAGTGGAGGGGGCGACAGCTCCTACGAGCAGTACTTC. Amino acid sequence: CAISGGGDSSYEQYF.

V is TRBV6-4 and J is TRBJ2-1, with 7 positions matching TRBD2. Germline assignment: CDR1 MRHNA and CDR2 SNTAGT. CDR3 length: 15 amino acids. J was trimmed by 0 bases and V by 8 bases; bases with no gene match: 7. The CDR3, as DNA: TGTGCCAGCGCGATACTAGCGTCCTCCTACAATGAGCAGTTCTTC. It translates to CASAILASSYNEQFF.

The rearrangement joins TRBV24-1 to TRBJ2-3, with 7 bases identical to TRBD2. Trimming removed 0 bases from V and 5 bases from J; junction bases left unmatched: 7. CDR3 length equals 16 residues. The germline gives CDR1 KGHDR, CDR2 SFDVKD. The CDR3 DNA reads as TGTGCCACCAGTGATTTGGGAGCGGGGAAGGAAGATACGCAGTATTTT. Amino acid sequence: CATSDLGAGKEDTQYF.

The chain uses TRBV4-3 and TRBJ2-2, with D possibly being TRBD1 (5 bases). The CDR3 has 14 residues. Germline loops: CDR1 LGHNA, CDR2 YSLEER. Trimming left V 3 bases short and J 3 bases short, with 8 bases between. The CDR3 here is CASSQDTDTGELFF. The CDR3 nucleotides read TGCGCCAGCAGCCAGGACACGGACACCGGGGAGCTGTTTTTT.

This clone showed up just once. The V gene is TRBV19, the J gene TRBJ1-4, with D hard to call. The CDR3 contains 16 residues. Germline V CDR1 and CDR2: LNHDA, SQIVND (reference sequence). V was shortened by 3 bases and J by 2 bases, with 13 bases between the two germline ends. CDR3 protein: CASSMRGAYTNEKLFF. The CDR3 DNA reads TGTGCCAGTAGTATGCGGGGAGCATACACTAATGAAAAACTGTTTTTT.